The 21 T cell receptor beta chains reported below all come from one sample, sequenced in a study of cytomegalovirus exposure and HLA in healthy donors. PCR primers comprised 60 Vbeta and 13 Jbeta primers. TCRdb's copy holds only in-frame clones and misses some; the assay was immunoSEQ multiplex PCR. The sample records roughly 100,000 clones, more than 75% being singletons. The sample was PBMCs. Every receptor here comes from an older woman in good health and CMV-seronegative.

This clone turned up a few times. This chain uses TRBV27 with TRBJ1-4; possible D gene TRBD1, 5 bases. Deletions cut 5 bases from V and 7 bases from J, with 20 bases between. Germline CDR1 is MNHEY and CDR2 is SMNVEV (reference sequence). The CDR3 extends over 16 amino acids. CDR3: CASSHVGAPSSEKLFF. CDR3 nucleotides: TGTGCCAGCAGTCACGTAGGGGCTCCCTCCAGTGAAAAACTGTTTTTT.

The CDR3 DNA reads as TGTGCCACCAGCAGAGATTATAGCAATCAGCCCCAGCATTTT. It specifies CATSRDYSNQPQHF. The V and J genes are TRBV15 and TRBJ1-5; D is uncertain. V was trimmed by 0 bases and J by 0 bases, leaving 3 bases between them. Germline V lookup: CDR1 LNHNV, CDR2 YYDKDF (reference sequence). CDR3 length equals 14 residues.

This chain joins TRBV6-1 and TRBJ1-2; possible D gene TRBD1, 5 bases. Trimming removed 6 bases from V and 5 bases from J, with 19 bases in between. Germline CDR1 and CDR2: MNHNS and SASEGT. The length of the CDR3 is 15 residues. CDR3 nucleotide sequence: TGTGCCAGCAGACCTGTCGGAGGGGCTAGGTATGGCTACACCTTC. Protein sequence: CASRPVGGARYGYTF.

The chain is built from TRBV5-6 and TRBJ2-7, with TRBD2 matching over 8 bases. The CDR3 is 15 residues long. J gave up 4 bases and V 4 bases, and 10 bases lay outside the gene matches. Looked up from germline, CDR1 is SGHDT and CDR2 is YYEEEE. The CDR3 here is CASSPGGMQGYEQYF. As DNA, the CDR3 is TGTGCCAGCAGCCCGGGAGGGATGCAAGGGTACGAGCAGTACTTC.

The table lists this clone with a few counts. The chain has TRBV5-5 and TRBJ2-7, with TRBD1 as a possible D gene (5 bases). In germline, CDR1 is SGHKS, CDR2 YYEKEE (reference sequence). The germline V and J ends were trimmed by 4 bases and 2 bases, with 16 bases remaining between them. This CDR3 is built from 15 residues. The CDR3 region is CASSPVGQGPYEQYF. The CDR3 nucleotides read TGTGCCAGCAGCCCGGTGGGCCAGGGTCCCTACGAGCAGTACTTC.

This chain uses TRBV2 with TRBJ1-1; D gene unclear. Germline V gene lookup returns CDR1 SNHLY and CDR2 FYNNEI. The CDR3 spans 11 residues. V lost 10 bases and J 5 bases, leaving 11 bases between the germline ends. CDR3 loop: CATRGWTEAFF. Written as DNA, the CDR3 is TGTGCCACCCGCGGGTGGACTGAAGCTTTCTTT.

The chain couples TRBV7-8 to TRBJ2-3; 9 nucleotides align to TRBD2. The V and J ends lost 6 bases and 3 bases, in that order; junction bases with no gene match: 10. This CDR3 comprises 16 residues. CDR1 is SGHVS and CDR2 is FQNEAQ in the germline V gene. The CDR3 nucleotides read TGTGCCAGCAGTCACGAGGGCGGGAGGGCGACAGATACGCAGTATTTT. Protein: CASSHEGGRATDTQYF.

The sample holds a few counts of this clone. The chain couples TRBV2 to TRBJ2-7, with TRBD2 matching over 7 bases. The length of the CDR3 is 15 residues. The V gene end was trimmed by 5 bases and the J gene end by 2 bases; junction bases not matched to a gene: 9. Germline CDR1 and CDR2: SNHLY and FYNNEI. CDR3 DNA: TGTGCCAGCAGTCCCTTGGGAGCGGGGACCTACGAGCAGTACTTC. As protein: CASSPLGAGTYEQYF.

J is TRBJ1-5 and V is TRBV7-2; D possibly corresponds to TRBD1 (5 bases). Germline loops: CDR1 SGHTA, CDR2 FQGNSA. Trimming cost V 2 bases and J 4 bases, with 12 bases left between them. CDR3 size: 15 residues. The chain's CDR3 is CASSLYGGKNQPQHF. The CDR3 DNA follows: TGTGCCAGCAGCTTATACGGGGGGAAGAATCAGCCCCAGCATTTT.

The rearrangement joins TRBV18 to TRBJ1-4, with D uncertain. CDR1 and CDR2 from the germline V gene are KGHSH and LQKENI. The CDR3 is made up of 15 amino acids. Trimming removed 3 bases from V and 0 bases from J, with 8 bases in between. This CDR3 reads CASSPSAATNEKLFF. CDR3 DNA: TGTGCCAGCTCACCCAGTGCAGCAACTAATGAAAAACTGTTTTTT.

CDR3 DNA: TGTGCCAGCAGCCAAGAATCGAACACGCCCCAGCATTTT. Its protein is CASSQESNTPQHF. The chain links TRBV14 to TRBJ1-5, with D uncertain. V lost 0 bases to trimming and J lost 9 bases, with 9 bases between them. Germline CDR1 and CDR2: SGHDN and FVKESK. This CDR3 contains 13 residues. The full variable domain, with the rest looked up from reference TRBV14 and TRBJ1-5, is EAGVTQFPSHSVIEKGQTVTLRCDPISGHDNLYWYRRVMGKEIKFLLHFVKESKQDESGMPNNRFLAERTGGTYSTLKVQPAELEDSGVYFCASSQESNTPQHFGDGTRLSIL.

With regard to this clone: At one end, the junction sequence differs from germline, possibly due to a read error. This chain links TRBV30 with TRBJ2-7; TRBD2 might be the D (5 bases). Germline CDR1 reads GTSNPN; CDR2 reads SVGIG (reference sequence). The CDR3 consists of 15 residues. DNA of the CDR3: TGTGCCTGGAGTGTCCTGCGAGGGATTCCCTACGGGCAGTACTTC. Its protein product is CAWSVLRGIPYGQYF.

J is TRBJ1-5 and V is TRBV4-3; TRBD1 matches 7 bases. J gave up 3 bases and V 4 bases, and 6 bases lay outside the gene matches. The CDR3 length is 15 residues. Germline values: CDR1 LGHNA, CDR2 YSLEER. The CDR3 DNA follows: TGCGCCAGCAGCCGAACAGGGGAGGCCAATCAGCCCCAGCATTTT. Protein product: CASSRTGEANQPQHF.

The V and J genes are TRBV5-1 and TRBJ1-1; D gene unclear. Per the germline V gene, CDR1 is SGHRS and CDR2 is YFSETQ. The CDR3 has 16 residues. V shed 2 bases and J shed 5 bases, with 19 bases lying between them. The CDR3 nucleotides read TGCGCCAGCAGCTTAACGGCGCCCCCGGGTTTGACTGAAGCTTTCTTT. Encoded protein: CASSLTAPPGLTEAFF. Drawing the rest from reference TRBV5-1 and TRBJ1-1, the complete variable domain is KAGVTQTPRYLIKTRGQQVTLSCSPISGHRSVSWYQQTPGQGLQFLFEYFSETQRNKGNFPGRFSGRQFSNSRSEMNVSTLELGDSALYLCASSLTAPPGLTEAFFGQGTRLTVV.

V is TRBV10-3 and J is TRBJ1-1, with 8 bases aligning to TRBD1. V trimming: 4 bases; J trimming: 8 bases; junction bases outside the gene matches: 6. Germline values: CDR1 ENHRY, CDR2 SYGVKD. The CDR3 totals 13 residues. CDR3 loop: CAISGQGQKEAFF. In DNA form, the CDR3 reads TGTGCCATCAGTGGACAGGGGCAGAAGGAAGCTTTCTTT.

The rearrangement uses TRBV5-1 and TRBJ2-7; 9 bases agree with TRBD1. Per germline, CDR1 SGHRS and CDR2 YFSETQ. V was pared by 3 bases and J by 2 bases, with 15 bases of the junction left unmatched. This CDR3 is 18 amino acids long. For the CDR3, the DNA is TGCGCCAGCAGCTCAGGGACAGGGCGCTCCCCGCTGACCTACGAGCAGTACTTC. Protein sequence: CASSSGTGRSPLTYEQYF.

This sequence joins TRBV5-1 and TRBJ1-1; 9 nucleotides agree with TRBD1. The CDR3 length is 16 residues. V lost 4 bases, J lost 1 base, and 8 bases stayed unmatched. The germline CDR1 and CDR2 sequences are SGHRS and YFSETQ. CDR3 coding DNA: TGCGCCAGCAGCAACCTACAGGGGGCGGAGAACACTGAAGCTTTCTTT. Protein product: CASSNLQGAENTEAFF.

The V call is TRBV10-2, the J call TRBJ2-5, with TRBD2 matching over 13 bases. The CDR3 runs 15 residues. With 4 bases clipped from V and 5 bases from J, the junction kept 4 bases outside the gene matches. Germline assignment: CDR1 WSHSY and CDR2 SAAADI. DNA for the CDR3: TGCGCCAGCAGTGTTACTAGCGGGAGGGCCGAGACCCAGTACTTC. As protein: CASSVTSGRAETQYF.

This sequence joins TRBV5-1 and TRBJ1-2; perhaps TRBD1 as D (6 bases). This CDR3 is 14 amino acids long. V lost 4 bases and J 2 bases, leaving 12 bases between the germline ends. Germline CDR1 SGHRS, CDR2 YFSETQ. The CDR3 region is CASSPGGGNYGYTF. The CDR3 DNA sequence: TGCGCCAGCAGCCCGGGAGGGGGGAACTATGGCTACACCTTC.

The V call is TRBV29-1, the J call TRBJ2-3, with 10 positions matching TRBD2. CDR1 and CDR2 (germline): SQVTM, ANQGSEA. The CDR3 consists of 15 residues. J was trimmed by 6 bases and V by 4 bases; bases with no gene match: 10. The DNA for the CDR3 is TGCAGCGTTGGCTCAGCGGGGGGGCCTGGTGATACGCAGTATTTT. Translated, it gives CSVGSAGGPGDTQYF.

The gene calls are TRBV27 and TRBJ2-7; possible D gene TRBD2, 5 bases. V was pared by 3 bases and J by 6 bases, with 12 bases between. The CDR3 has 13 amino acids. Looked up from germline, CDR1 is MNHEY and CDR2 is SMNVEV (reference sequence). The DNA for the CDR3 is TGTGCCAGCAGTTTCGGTAGCGTGACCGAGCAGTACTTC. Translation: CASSFGSVTEQYF.